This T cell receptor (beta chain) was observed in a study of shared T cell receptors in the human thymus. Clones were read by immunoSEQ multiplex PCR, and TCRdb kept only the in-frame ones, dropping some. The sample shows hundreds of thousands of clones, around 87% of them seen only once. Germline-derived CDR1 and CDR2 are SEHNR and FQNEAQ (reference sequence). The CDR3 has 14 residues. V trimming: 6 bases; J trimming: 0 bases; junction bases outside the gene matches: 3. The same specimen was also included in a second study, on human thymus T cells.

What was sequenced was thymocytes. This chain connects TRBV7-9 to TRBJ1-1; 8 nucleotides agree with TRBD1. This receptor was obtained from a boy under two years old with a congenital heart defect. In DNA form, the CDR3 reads TGTGCCAGCAGACCGGACAGGGTGAACACTGAAGCTTTCTTT. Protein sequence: CASRPDRVNTEAFF.